What follows are 26 T cell receptor beta chains derived from one specimen sequenced in a study of shared clonotypes between healthy human individuals. TCRdb's copy holds only in-frame clones and misses some; the assay was immunoSEQ multiplex PCR. Here the sample spans 470,000 or so clones, approximately 80% being singletons. Sequencing input: PBMCs. The receptors shown here come from a woman between 40 and 50 years old in good health. Some clones in this sample may be carry-over from other donors' samples.

This chain uses TRBV7-2 with TRBJ2-3, with TRBD1 matching 10 bases. The V gene's germline CDR1 is SGHTA and CDR2 FQGNSA. The V and J ends lost 4 bases and 4 bases, in that order; junction bases with no gene match: 5. The CDR3 length is 15 residues. CDR3 amino acids: CASSSGQGRADTQYF. In DNA form, the CDR3 reads TGTGCCAGCAGCTCGGGACAGGGGAGGGCAGATACGCAGTATTTT.

The sample holds many counts of this clone. The gene calls are TRBV4-1 and TRBJ2-2, with TRBD2 matching over 8 bases. Per the germline V gene, CDR1 is MGHRA and CDR2 is YSYEKL. V trimming: 4 bases; J trimming: 3 bases; junction bases outside the gene matches: 13. This CDR3 is 18 amino acids long. The CDR3 reads CASSLEAGDGLDTGELFF. The CDR3 DNA follows: TGCGCCAGCAGCCTAGAAGCGGGAGATGGGTTGGACACCGGGGAGCTGTTTTTT.

The rearrangement joins TRBV11-3 to TRBJ2-7; 13 bases align to TRBD2. The CDR3 is 16 residues long. Germline CDR1 is SGHNT and CDR2 is YENEEA. After removal of 5 bases from V and 2 bases from J, the junction contained 6 bases not matched to a gene. The CDR3 here is CASSVGGTSGTYEQYF. CDR3 nucleotide sequence: TGTGCCAGCAGCGTCGGGGGGACTAGCGGGACCTACGAGCAGTACTTC.

The J gene is TRBJ2-5, the V gene TRBV5-1; the match to TRBD2 covers 7 bases. V lost 0 bases and J lost 2; bases outside the gene matches: 1. Germline loops: CDR1 SGHRS, CDR2 YFSETQ. The CDR3 has 14 amino acids. CDR3 nucleotide sequence: TGCGCCAGCAGCTTGGGGGAGGGGCAAGAGACCCAGTACTTC. Protein sequence: CASSLGEGQETQYF.

This clone was seen once. The chain carries TRBV7-9 and TRBJ1-1; 8 positions agree with TRBD1. The junction had 12 bases not matched to a gene; V was cut back by 5 bases and J by 10 bases. This CDR3 comprises 14 residues. The germline V gene has CDR1 SEHNR and CDR2 FQNEAQ (reference sequence). The CDR3 sequence is CASSPYGTGRVAFF. The CDR3 region has the DNA TGTGCCAGCAGCCCCTATGGGACAGGCCGAGTAGCTTTCTTT. The full variable domain, its missing parts supplied by reference TRBV7-9 and TRBJ1-1, is DTGVSQNPRHKITKRGQNVTFRCDPISEHNRLYWYRQTLGQGPEFLTYFQNEAQLEKSRLLSDRFSAERPKGSFSTLEIQRTEQGDSAMYLCASSPYGTGRVAFFGQGTRLTVV.

The chain carries TRBV27 and TRBJ2-1; 8 nucleotides line up with TRBD1. Trimming at V came to 0 bases and at J to 8 bases, leaving 9 bases not matched to a gene. This CDR3 spans 16 amino acids. Germline CDR1 is MNHEY and CDR2 is SMNVEV (reference sequence). The CDR3 region has the DNA TGTGCCAGCAGTTTATCCGACAGGGGAGAAGTGGATGAGCAGTTCTTC. Its translation is CASSLSDRGEVDEQFF.

This clone was counted many times. The identical CDR3 is also encoded by other nucleotide sequences in the sample. This chain connects TRBV29-1 to TRBJ1-2; D is ambiguous. V dropped 0 bases and J dropped 6 bases, with 14 bases sitting between them. The CDR3 extends over 14 amino acids. From germline, CDR1 is SQVTM and CDR2 ANQGSEA. This CDR3 is CSVEDRGSGNGYTF. In DNA, the CDR3 is TGCAGCGTTGAAGATCGTGGGTCTGGGAATGGCTACACCTTC.

The chain uses TRBV28 and TRBJ2-3; TRBD2 matches at 8 bases. Germline lookup yields CDR1 MDHEN and CDR2 SYDVKM. The CDR3 totals 16 residues. V gave up 1 base and J gave up 2 bases; unmatched junction bases: 5. CDR3 residues: CASSLFTGGPTDTQYF. The DNA for the CDR3 is TGTGCCAGCAGTTTATTTACGGGGGGGCCCACAGATACGCAGTATTTT.

The gene calls are TRBV11-1 and TRBJ1-2; D is unresolved. This CDR3 region has 13 residues. CDR1 and CDR2 from the germline V gene are SGHAT and FQDESV (reference sequence). V shed 3 bases and J shed 2 bases, with 7 bases lying between them. The CDR3 loop reads CASSFDGNYGYTF. The DNA of the CDR3 is TGTGCCAGCAGCTTTGACGGGAACTATGGCTACACCTTC.

The chain couples TRBV7-8 to TRBJ2-7, with D unresolved. Germline CDR1 and CDR2: SGHVS and FQNEAQ. V lost 5 bases, J lost 0 bases, and 14 bases lay in between. This CDR3 is 15 amino acids long. The CDR3 region is CASSPGQMSSYEQYF. CDR3 coding DNA: TGTGCCAGCAGCCCCGGTCAGATGAGCTCCTACGAGCAGTACTTC.

This chain joins TRBV7-2 and TRBJ2-5, with TRBD2 identical over 8 bases. The CDR3 spans 17 residues. In germline, CDR1 is SGHTA, CDR2 FQGNSA. J was trimmed by 4 bases and V by 1 base; bases with no gene match: 11. The CDR3 sequence: CASSLDLAGPPRETQYF. Here the CDR3 DNA reads TGTGCCAGCAGCTTAGATCTAGCGGGCCCCCCGCGAGAGACCCAGTACTTC.

This clone occurred once. The chain is built from TRBV29-1 and TRBJ2-2, with 7 bases matching TRBD1. Germline CDR1 SQVTM, CDR2 ANQGSEA. There are 16 residues in the CDR3. V trimming: 6 bases; J trimming: 2 bases; junction bases outside the gene matches: 12. Here the CDR3 reads CSVPGTETLNTGELFF. CDR3 DNA sequence: TGCAGCGTGCCCGGGACAGAAACTTTAAACACCGGGGAGCTGTTTTTT.

The chain is built from TRBV5-1 and TRBJ2-3; TRBD2 is a possible D gene (7 bases). From germline, CDR1 is SGHRS and CDR2 YFSETQ. This CDR3 region has 17 residues. V shed 3 bases and J shed 1 base, with 18 bases lying between them. CDR3 amino acids: CASSYGALGGGTDTQYF. DNA of the CDR3: TGCGCCAGCAGCTACGGGGCCCTAGGGGGGGGCACAGATACGCAGTATTTT.

The chain uses TRBV9 and TRBJ2-2, with D possibly being TRBD1 or TRBD2 (5 bases each). This CDR3 is 14 amino acids long. The germline V gene encodes CDR1 SGDLS and CDR2 YYNGEE. Trimming removed 4 bases at V and 3 bases at J, with 10 bases between. The CDR3 sequence: CASSFLGDTGELFF. The CDR3, as DNA: TGTGCCAGCAGCTTTTTGGGGGACACCGGGGAGCTGTTTTTT.

This chain connects TRBV29-1 to TRBJ2-1; 9 bases are a match to TRBD1. Looked up from germline, CDR1 is SQVTM and CDR2 is ANQGSEA. This CDR3 contains 11 residues. Germline trimming cut 4 bases from V and 8 bases from J; bases unmatched to any gene: 0. The CDR3 protein is CSVGQGDEQFF. CDR3 DNA sequence: TGCAGCGTTGGACAGGGGGATGAGCAGTTCTTC.

The chain combines TRBV7-2 with TRBJ1-2; 7 bases map to TRBD1. Per germline, CDR1 SGHTA and CDR2 FQGNSA. This CDR3 region has 14 residues. V trimming: 5 bases; J trimming: 3 bases; junction bases outside the gene matches: 6. Written as DNA, the CDR3 is TGTGCCAGCAGCGCGCCAGGGGGTGACTATGGCTACACCTTC. It yields the protein CASSAPGGDYGYTF.

In DNA, the CDR3 is TGTGCCAGTAGTAGGCCCGGGACAGGTGACTACGAGCAGTACTTC. This codes for CASSRPGTGDYEQYF. The chain employs TRBV19 and TRBJ2-7, with TRBD1 matching 8 bases. V lost 4 bases to trimming and J lost 3 bases; unmatched junction nucleotides: 8. In germline, CDR1 is LNHDA, CDR2 SQIVND (reference sequence). The length of the CDR3 is 15 residues.

The CDR3 DNA is TGTGCCAGTGGTCCGACAGGGGGCAATCAGCCCCAGCATTTT. Its translation: CASGPTGGNQPQHF. The chain joins TRBV19 to TRBJ1-5; 8 bases fit TRBD1. V was pared by 8 bases and J by 2 bases, with 5 bases of the junction left unmatched. CDR3 length: 14 residues. Germline CDR1 LNHDA, CDR2 SQIVND (reference sequence).

The chain combines TRBV6-6 with TRBJ1-4; unclear D gene. CDR1 is MNHNY and CDR2 is SVGAGI in the germline V gene (reference sequence). The CDR3 totals 14 residues. Trimming shortened V by 2 bases and J by 7 bases, and 11 bases separated the two germline ends. Here the CDR3 DNA reads TGTGCCAGCAGTTACGCCCAGCCTAGTGAAAAACTGTTTTTT. Translation: CASSYAQPSEKLFF.

This clone occurred once. V usage is TRBV30 and J usage is TRBJ2-1; perhaps D is TRBD1 or TRBD2 (5 bases each). The CDR3 is 15 residues long. Germline CDR1 GTSNPN, CDR2 SVGIG (reference sequence). Trimming shortened V by 0 bases and J by 5 bases, and 14 bases separated the two germline ends. For the CDR3, the DNA is TGTGCCTGGAGTGTACGGGCAAGGGACCACAATGAGCAGTTCTTC. Encoded protein: CAWSVRARDHNEQFF.

The chain carries TRBV5-6 and TRBJ2-5; D gene ambiguous. Germline CDR1 reads SGHDT; CDR2 reads YYEEEE. The CDR3 length is 13 residues. V dropped 3 bases and J dropped 5 bases, with 11 bases sitting between them. DNA of the CDR3: TGTGCCAGCAGCTGGACCTCCTGGGAGACCCAGTACTTC. Residues: CASSWTSWETQYF.

This CDR3 is CASRVGLANYEQYF. The CDR3 coding sequence is TGTGCCAGCAGGGTCGGACTAGCGAATTACGAGCAGTACTTC. This sequence joins TRBV2 and TRBJ2-7; TRBD2 aligns across 9 bases. CDR3 length: 14 residues. Trimming took 6 bases from V and 4 from J; bases not matched to a gene: 7. Germline V CDR1 and CDR2: SNHLY, FYNNEI. The full variable domain, completed using reference TRBV2 and TRBJ2-7, is EPEVTQTPSHQVTQMGQEVILRCVPISNHLYFYWYRQILGQKVEFLVSFYNNEISEKSEIFDDQFSVERPDGSNFTLKIRSTKLEDSAMYFCASRVGLANYEQYFGPGTRLTVT.

V is TRBV7-8 and J is TRBJ2-4; D is unresolved. There are 13 residues in the CDR3. Trimming took off 3 bases at V and 2 bases at J, with 5 bases between the two ends. Germline V gives CDR1 SGHVS, CDR2 FQNEAQ. The CDR3 reads CASSLNPKNIQYF. In nucleotides, the CDR3 is TGTGCCAGCAGCTTGAATCCCAAAAACATTCAGTACTTC.

V usage is TRBV27 and J usage is TRBJ2-1; no reliable D call. This CDR3 has 16 residues. Germline-derived CDR1 and CDR2 are MNHEY and SMNVEV (reference sequence). Trimming removed 4 bases from V and 0 bases from J, with 13 bases in between. In DNA form, the CDR3 reads TGTGCCAGCAGTTCGAGGACCAGAAGCTCCTACAATGAGCAGTTCTTC. This sequence encodes CASSSRTRSSYNEQFF.

This rearrangement joins TRBV5-4 to TRBJ2-7, with TRBD2 matching over 10 bases. This CDR3 comprises 13 residues. The ends lost 2 bases at V and 5 bases at J; junction bases unmatched: 1. The germline CDR1 and CDR2 sequences are SGHNT and YYREEE (reference sequence). Written as DNA, the CDR3 is TGTGCCAGCAGCTTTAGCGGGAGGAACGAGCAGTACTTC. Translation gives CASSFSGRNEQYF.

The chain joins TRBV19 to TRBJ2-5, with 11 bases that match TRBD2. Trimming took 5 bases from V and 4 from J; bases not matched to a gene: 9. Germline-derived CDR1 and CDR2 are LNHDA and SQIVND (reference sequence). The CDR3 has 16 residues. The CDR3, as DNA: TGTGCCAGTAGTGCAACGCTAGCGGGAGGAGCAGAGACCCAGTACTTC. Translating gives CASSATLAGGAETQYF.